This T cell receptor beta chain was sequenced for a study of CD8 T cells in Susac syndrome. Study in general: Patients with Susac syndrome were therapy-naive, treated with corticosteroids, or treated with intravenous immunoglobulin alone when blood was collected. Study-wide points: Susac-specific public clones numbered approximately 15 in total CD8+ repertoires (and about five in CD8+ TEMRA repertoires).

It was negative isolation that provided the CD8+ and CD4+ T cells, whereas TEMRA cells were enriched by FACS. The authors reverse transcribed 0.5 to 1 ug RNA with random hexamers. Multiplex immunoSEQ PCR targeted 54 Vbeta and 13 Jbeta TCR beta segments. One entry per CDR3 protein results from TCRdb running MiXCR on the immunoSEQ multiplex PCR reads. The data contain some 130,000 distinct CDR3 sequences, roughly 94% of them singletons. In its sample, this clonotype was seen once. Its target is not known. Sequenced material: CD8+ T cells from PBMCs. The source is a human donor with Susac syndrome.

This CDR3 is CANLKGGPGGTGELFF. The CDR3 DNA follows: TGTGCCAACCTTAAAGGTGGCCCCGGGGGCACCGGGGAGCTGTTTTTT. This chain joins TRBV2 and TRBJ2-2, with D possibly matching TRBD2 (6 bases). V was clipped by 10 bases and J by 4 bases, with 22 bases between them. CDR1 and CDR2 (germline): SNHLY, FYNNEI. CDR3 length equals 16 residues.